This is a list of T cell receptor beta chains from one sample in a study of control samples from healthy donors and cancer patients. The assay was immunoSEQ multiplex PCR, and TCRdb's table has in-frame clones only and misses some. Among 130,000 to 150,000 clones listed, approximately 91% were seen once. Sequenced: blood. The receptor source for this set is a woman between 25 and 40 years old in good health. CDR3s include the opening cysteine and the closing phenylalanine or tryptophan. A D gene is named only where the DNA matches it firmly. Clone size, where shown, is once, few, many, or a class for clones that have expanded.

size: few
D: .
J: TRBJ1-2
V: TRBV19
CDR3: CASSPTRDSMVYTF
DNA: TGTGCCAGTAGTCCTACTCGGGACTCAATGGTTTACACCTTC

size: .
D: .
J: TRBJ1-1
V: TRBV10-2
CDR3: CASSTRRNTEAFF
DNA: TGCGCCAGCAGTACAAGGAGAAACACTGAAGCTTTCTTT

size: .
D: .
J: TRBJ1-6
V: TRBV5-1
CDR3: CASSLDGSGSPLHF
DNA: TGCGCCAGCAGCTTGGATGGAAGCGGTTCACCCCTCCACTTT

size: .
D: .
J: TRBJ2-2
V: TRBV28
CDR3: CASVPSGGGGELFF
DNA: TGTGCCAGCGTGCCTAGCGGAGGGGGCGGGGAGCTGTTTTTT

size: .
D: .
J: TRBJ2-7
V: TRBV10-3
CDR3: CATGRSYEQYF
DNA: TGTGCCACGGGCAGATCCTACGAGCAGTACTTC

size: .
D: TRBD1
J: TRBJ1-4
V: TRBV10-3
CDR3: CAISDDRGQEKLFF
DNA: TGTGCCATCAGTGACGACAGGGGGCAAGAAAAACTGTTTTTT

size: .
D: .
J: TRBJ1-5
V: TRBV7-9
CDR3: CASSLGYGQPQHF
DNA: TGTGCCAGCAGCTTAGGTTACGGACAGCCCCAGCATTTT

size: .
D: .
J: TRBJ2-3
V: TRBV27
CDR3: CASSHGLNTDTQYF
DNA: TGTGCCAGCAGTCACGGACTGAACACAGATACGCAGTATTTT

size: .
D: .
J: TRBJ2-3
V: TRBV29-1
CDR3: CSVATGSTRSGTQYF
DNA: TGCAGCGTGGCGACAGGCTCCACCCGTTCGGGTACGCAGTATTTT

size: .
D: TRBD1
J: TRBJ2-3
V: TRBV9
CDR3: CASSVVGAGGSDTQYF
DNA: TGTGCCAGCAGCGTAGTCGGGGCAGGGGGCTCGGATACGCAGTATTTT

size: .
D: .
J: TRBJ1-6
V: TRBV28
CDR3: CASTSYPGDDSPLHF
DNA: TGTGCCAGCACTTCGTACCCGGGGGACGATTCACCCCTCCACTTT

size: .
D: .
J: TRBJ2-5
V: TRBV6-5
CDR3: CASRDPGGETQYF
DNA: TGTGCCAGCAGAGATCCCGGGGGAGAGACCCAGTACTTC

size: .
D: .
J: TRBJ1-2
V: TRBV5-1
CDR3: CASSAQGLEGYTF
DNA: TGCGCCAGCAGCGCCCAGGGGTTGGAGGGCTACACCTTC

size: .
D: .
J: TRBJ2-2
V: TRBV5-1
CDR3: CASSLAGGAGTGELFF
DNA: TGCGCCAGCAGCTTGGCAGGCGGGGCGGGCACCGGGGAGCTGTTTTTT

size: .
D: TRBD1
J: TRBJ2-1
V: TRBV15
CDR3: CATSRENGKGGWSGYNEQFF
DNA: TGTGCCACCAGCAGAGAAAACGGGAAAGGGGGCTGGAGTGGCTACAATGAGCAGTTCTTC

size: .
D: TRBD1
J: TRBJ1-2
V: TRBV18
CDR3: CASSPRGQGADGYTF
DNA: TGTGCCAGCTCCCCACGGGGACAGGGGGCGGATGGCTACACCTTC

size: .
D: TRBD2
J: TRBJ2-1
V: TRBV7-9
CDR3: CASSILGTSSYNEQFF
DNA: TGTGCCAGCAGCATCCTCGGGACTAGTTCCTACAATGAGCAGTTCTTC

size: .
D: TRBD1
J: TRBJ1-5
V: TRBV5-4
CDR3: CASSYGTGRDQPQHF
DNA: TGTGCCAGCAGCTACGGGACAGGGAGGGATCAGCCCCAGCATTTT

size: once
D: .
J: TRBJ2-1
V: TRBV11-3
CDR3: CASSLYGGSNEQFF
DNA: TGTGCCAGCAGCTTATACGGGGGATCGAATGAGCAGTTCTTC

size: .
D: TRBD1
J: TRBJ2-7
V: TRBV2
CDR3: CASSGPGQVGDEQYF
DNA: TGTGCCAGCAGTGGACCGGGACAGGTTGGCGACGAGCAGTACTTC